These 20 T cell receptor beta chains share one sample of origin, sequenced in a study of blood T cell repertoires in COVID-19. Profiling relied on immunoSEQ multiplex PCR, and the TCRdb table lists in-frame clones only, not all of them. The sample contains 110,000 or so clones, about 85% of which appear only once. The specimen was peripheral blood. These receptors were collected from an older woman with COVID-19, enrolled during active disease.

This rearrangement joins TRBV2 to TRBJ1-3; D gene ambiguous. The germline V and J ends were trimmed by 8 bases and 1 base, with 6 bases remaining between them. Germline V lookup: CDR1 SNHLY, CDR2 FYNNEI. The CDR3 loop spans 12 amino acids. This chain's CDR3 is CASPESGNTIYF. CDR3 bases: TGTGCCAGCCCTGAGTCTGGAAACACCATATATTTT.

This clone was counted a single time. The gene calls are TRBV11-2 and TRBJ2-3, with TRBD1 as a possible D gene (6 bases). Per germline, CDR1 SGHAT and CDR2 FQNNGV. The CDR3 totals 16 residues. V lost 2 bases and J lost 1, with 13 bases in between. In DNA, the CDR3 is TGTGCCAGCAGCTTATTGGGGAACAGGGGCACAGATACGCAGTATTTT. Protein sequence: CASSLLGNRGTDTQYF. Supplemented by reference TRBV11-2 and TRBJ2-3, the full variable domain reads EAGVAQSPRYKIIEKRQSVAFWCNPISGHATLYWYQQILGQGPKLLIQFQNNGVVDDSQLPKDRFSAERLKGVDSTLKIQPAKLEDSAVYLCASSLLGNRGTDTQYFGPGTRLTVL.

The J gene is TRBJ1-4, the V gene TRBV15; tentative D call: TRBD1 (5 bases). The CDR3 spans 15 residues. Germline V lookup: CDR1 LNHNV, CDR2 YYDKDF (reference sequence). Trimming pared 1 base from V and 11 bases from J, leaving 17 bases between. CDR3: CATSRGQNSLDKLFF. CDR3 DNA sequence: TGTGCCACCAGCAGAGGACAGAACTCCCTGGACAAACTGTTTTTT.

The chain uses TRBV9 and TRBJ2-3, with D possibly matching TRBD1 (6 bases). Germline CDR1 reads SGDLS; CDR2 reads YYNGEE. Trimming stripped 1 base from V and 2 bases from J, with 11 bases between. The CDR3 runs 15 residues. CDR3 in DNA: TGTGCCAGCAGCGTATTCCGGACAGCCACAGATACGCAGTATTTT. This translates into CASSVFRTATDTQYF.

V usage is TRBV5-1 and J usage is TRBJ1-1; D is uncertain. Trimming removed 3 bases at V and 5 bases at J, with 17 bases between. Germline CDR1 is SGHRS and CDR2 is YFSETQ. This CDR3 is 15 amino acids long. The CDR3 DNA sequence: TGCGCCAGCAGCTCCTTACTAGACGGGGAAACTGAAGCTTTCTTT. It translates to CASSSLLDGETEAFF.

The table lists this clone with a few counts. The CDR3: CASSGTGTGNTIYF. CDR3 DNA: TGTGCCAGCAGCGGCACCGGGACTGGAAACACCATATATTTT. J is TRBJ1-3 and V is TRBV3-1 (or the pseudogene TRBV3-2), with D hard to call. CDR3 size: 14 residues. Germline loops: CDR1 LGHDT, CDR2 YNNKEL (reference sequence). Trimming left V 5 bases short and J 2 bases short, with 10 bases between.

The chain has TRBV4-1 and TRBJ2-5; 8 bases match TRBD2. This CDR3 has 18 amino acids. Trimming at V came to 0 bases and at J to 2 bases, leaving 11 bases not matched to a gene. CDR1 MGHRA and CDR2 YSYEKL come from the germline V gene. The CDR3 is CASSQDSVHSGDQETQYF. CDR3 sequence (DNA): TGCGCCAGCAGCCAAGATTCGGTTCATAGCGGGGATCAAGAGACCCAGTACTTC.

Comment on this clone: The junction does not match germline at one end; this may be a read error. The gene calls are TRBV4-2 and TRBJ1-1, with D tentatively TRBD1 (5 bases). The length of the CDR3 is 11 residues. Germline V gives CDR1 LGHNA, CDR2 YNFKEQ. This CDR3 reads CVSQGNTEAFF. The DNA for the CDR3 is TGTGTCAGCCAGGGGAACACTGAAGCTTTCTTT.

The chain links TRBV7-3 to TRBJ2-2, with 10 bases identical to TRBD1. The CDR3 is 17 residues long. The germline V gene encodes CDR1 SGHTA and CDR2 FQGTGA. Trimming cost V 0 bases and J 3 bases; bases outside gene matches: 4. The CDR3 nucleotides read TGTGCCAGCAGCTTAACCACCGGGACAGGGGACACCGGGGAGCTGTTTTTT. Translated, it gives CASSLTTGTGDTGELFF.

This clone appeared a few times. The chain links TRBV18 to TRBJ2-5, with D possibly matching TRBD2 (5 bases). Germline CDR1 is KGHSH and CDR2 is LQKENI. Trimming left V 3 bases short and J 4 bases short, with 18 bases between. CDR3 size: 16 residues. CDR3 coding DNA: TGTGCCAGCTCACCTTCTGACTATGAGATTGGAGAGACCCAGTACTTC. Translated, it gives CASSPSDYEIGETQYF.

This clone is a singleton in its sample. This CDR3 reads CASSLAPQGEAFF. The CDR3 region has the DNA TGTGCCAGCAGTTTAGCCCCACAGGGTGAAGCTTTCTTT. This chain joins TRBV12-3 or TRBV12-4 and TRBJ1-1; TRBD1 is a possible D gene (6 bases). Trimming removed 0 bases from V and 7 bases from J, with 9 bases in between. The CDR3 covers 13 residues.

CDR3 sequence: CSVALGDGYTF. CDR3 DNA: TGCAGCGTTGCTCTCGGGGATGGCTACACCTTC. This chain joins TRBV29-1 and TRBJ1-2; D gene unclear. Germline V CDR1 and CDR2: SQVTM, ANQGSEA. The V end lost 4 bases, the J end lost 6 bases, and 9 bases lay between the germline ends. CDR3 length: 11 amino acids.

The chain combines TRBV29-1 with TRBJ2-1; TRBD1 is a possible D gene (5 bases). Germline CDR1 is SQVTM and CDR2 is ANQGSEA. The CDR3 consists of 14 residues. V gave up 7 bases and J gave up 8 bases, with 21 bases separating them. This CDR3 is CSGRPLAGRHEQFF. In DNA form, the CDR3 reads TGCAGCGGCCGACCCCTGGCAGGGCGGCATGAGCAGTTCTTC.

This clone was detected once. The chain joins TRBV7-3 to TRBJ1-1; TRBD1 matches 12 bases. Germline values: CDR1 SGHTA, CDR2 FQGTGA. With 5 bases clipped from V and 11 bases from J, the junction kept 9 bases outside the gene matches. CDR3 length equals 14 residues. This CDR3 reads CASSLTGTGGDAFF. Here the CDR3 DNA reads TGTGCCAGCAGCCTCACCGGGACAGGGGGCGATGCTTTCTTT.

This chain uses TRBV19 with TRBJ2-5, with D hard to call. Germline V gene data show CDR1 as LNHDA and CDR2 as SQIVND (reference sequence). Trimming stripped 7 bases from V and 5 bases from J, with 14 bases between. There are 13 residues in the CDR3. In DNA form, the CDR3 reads TGTGCCAGTAAGCGTAATTCCGGCGAGACCCAGTACTTC. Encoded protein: CASKRNSGETQYF. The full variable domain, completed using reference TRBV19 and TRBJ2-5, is DGGITQSPKYLFRKEGQNVTLSCEQNLNHDAMYWYRQDPGQGLRLIYYSQIVNDFQKGDIAEGYSVSREKKESFPLTVTSAQKNPTAFYLCASKRNSGETQYFGPGTRLLVL.

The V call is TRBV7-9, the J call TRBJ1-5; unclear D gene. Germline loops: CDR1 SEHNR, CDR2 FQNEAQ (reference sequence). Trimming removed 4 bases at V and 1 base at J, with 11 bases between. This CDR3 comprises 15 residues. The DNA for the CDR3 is TGTGCCAGCAGCTCGGCGGGGAAAAGCAATCAGCCCCAGCATTTT. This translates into CASSSAGKSNQPQHF.

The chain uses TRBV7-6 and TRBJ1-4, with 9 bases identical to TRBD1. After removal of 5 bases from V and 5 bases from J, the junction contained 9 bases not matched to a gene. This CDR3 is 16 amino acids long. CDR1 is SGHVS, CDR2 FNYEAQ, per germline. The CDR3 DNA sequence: TGTGCCAGCAGCGTAAATCGACAGGGGGGAAATGAAAAACTGTTTTTT. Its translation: CASSVNRQGGNEKLFF.

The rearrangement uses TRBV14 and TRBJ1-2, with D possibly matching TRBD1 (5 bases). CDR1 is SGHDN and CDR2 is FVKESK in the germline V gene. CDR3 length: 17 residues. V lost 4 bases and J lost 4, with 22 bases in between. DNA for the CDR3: TGTGCCAGCAGCCGTCAGGTGGTAAGAGGGACTTTCTATGGCTACACCTTC. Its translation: CASSRQVVRGTFYGYTF.

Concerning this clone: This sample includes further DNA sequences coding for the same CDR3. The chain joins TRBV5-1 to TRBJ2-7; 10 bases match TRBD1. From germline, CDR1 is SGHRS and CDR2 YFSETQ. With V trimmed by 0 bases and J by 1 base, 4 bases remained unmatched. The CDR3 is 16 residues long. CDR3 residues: CASSLGGTGVSYEQYF. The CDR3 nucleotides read TGCGCCAGCAGCTTGGGCGGGACAGGGGTGTCCTACGAGCAGTACTTC.

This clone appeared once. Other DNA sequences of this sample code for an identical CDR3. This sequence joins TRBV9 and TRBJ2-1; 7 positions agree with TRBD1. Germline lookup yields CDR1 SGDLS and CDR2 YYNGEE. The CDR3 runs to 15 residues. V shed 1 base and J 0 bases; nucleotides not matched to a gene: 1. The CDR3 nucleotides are TGTGCCAGCAGCGTAAGGGACAGCTCCTACAATGAGCAGTTCTTC. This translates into CASSVRDSSYNEQFF.